The 24 T cell receptor beta chains reported below all come from one sample, sequenced in a study of T cell responses to AZD1222 COVID-19 vaccine. Using immunoSEQ multiplex PCR, the repertoire was profiled, and TCRdb retains in-frame clones only, with some absent. Seen here are about 180,000 clones, just under 90% observed once, and the top ten hold 3.5% to 5.5%. This specimen consisted of peripheral blood, obtained 28 days after the second dose of the MenACWY control vaccine. Receptors were obtained from an adult who received the MenACWY meningococcal vaccine as a control.

There are a few counts of this clone. This sequence joins TRBV7-8 and TRBJ2-2; D remains ambiguous. The CDR3 covers 18 residues. V was trimmed by 2 bases and J by 1 base, leaving 17 bases between them. The germline CDR1 and CDR2 sequences are SGHVS and FQNEAQ. DNA of the CDR3: TGTGCCAGCAGCTTATCCATTGGCTACGCGGAGAACACCGGGGAGCTGTTTTTT. Protein sequence: CASSLSIGYAENTGELFF. The full variable domain, with the rest looked up from reference TRBV7-8 and TRBJ2-2, is GAGVSQSPRYKVAKRGQDVALRCDPISGHVSLFWYQQALGQGPEFLTYFQNEAQLDKSGLPSDRFFAERPEGSVSTLKIQRTQQEDSAVYLCASSLSIGYAENTGELFFGEGSRLTVL.

J is TRBJ1-4 and V is TRBV28, with a weak D call TRBD1 (6 bases). There are 15 residues in the CDR3. Deletions cut 3 bases from V and 0 bases from J, with 8 bases between. Germline V gene lookup returns CDR1 MDHEN and CDR2 SYDVKM. CDR3 in amino acids: CASSLDSATNEKLFF. The CDR3 DNA reads as TGTGCCAGCAGTTTGGACAGCGCAACTAATGAAAAACTGTTTTTT. Together with reference TRBV28 and TRBJ1-4, the CDR3 gives the full variable domain: DVKVTQSSRYLVKRTGEKVFLECVQDMDHENMFWYRQDPGLGLRLIYFSYDVKMKEKGDIPEGYSVSREKKERFSLILESASTNQTSMYLCASSLDSATNEKLFFGSGTQLSVL.

V gene TRBV20-1 combines with J gene TRBJ1-6, with D unclear. The CDR3 length is 11 residues. With 0 bases removed from V and 10 bases from J, the gap between germline ends came to 4 bases. CDR1 and CDR2 (germline): DFQATT, SNEGSKA (reference sequence). The CDR3 reads CSAREGSPLHF. The DNA of the CDR3 is TGCAGTGCTAGAGAGGGCTCACCCCTCCACTTT.

CDR3 DNA sequence: TGTGCCAGCAGTTTACCACCCACCTCTGGAAACACCATATATTTT. Translation: CASSLPPTSGNTIYF. This chain links TRBV28 with TRBJ1-3; D is unresolved. This CDR3 region has 15 residues. V lost 2 bases to trimming and J lost 0 bases, with 8 bases between them. The germline gives CDR1 MDHEN, CDR2 SYDVKM.

This clone was detected once. The chain couples TRBV28 to TRBJ2-2; D is unclear. Trimming pared 3 bases from V and 6 bases from J, leaving 5 bases between. The CDR3 has 12 amino acids. Germline V lookup: CDR1 MDHEN, CDR2 SYDVKM. CDR3 nucleotides: TGTGCCAGCAGTTTTTATCCCGGGGAGCTGTTTTTT. Translation gives CASSFYPGELFF.

The chain recombines TRBV24-1 with TRBJ2-2; D might be TRBD2 (6 bases). The ends were cut back, 5 bases at V and 6 bases at J, with 9 bases in the middle. The CDR3 spans 13 residues. CDR1 and CDR2 (germline): KGHDR, SFDVKD. For the CDR3, the DNA is TGTGCCACCAGTGGCGGGATCCCCGGGGAGCTGTTTTTT. It specifies CATSGGIPGELFF.

This chain connects TRBV28 to TRBJ1-1; no reliable D call. The CDR3 is 11 amino acids. V was shortened by 7 bases and J by 1 base, with 4 bases between the two germline ends. Germline V gives CDR1 MDHEN, CDR2 SYDVKM. CDR3 sequence: CASISNTEAFF. CDR3 coding DNA: TGTGCCAGCATATCGAACACTGAAGCTTTCTTT.

The V gene is TRBV10-2, the J gene TRBJ2-5; D perhaps matches TRBD2 (6 bases). CDR1 is WSHSY, CDR2 SAAADI, per germline. Trimming removed 6 bases at V and 5 bases at J, with 16 bases between. The CDR3 contains 14 residues. The CDR3 here is CASSQQTSSETQYF. CDR3 in DNA: TGCGCCAGCAGCCAGCAGACTAGTTCGGAGACCCAGTACTTC.

This chain links TRBV7-9 with TRBJ1-2, with D maybe TRBD1 (5 bases). Between the trimmed V and J ends, which lost 7 bases and 4 bases, there was a span of 13 bases. The CDR3 length is 13 residues. Germline V gene data show CDR1 as SEHNR and CDR2 as FQNEAQ (reference sequence). CDR3: CASTSSGGYGYTF. CDR3 nucleotide sequence: TGTGCCAGCACCTCAAGCGGGGGCTATGGCTACACCTTC.

The J gene is TRBJ2-1, the V gene TRBV11-2, with D unclear. The CDR3 runs 11 residues. The germline CDR1 and CDR2 sequences are SGHAT and FQNNGV. V lost 1 base to trimming and J lost 9 bases, with 4 bases between them. CDR3 in amino acids: CASSLGGEQFF. CDR3 in DNA: TGTGCCAGCAGCTTAGGAGGTGAGCAGTTCTTC.

The chain carries TRBV9 and TRBJ2-6; 8 bases align to TRBD1. This CDR3 contains 19 residues. Trimming removed 4 bases from V and 0 bases from J; junction bases left unmatched: 12. In germline, CDR1 is SGDLS, CDR2 YYNGEE. Here the CDR3 reads CASSRETGAFSSGANVLTF. Here the CDR3 DNA reads TGTGCCAGCAGCAGGGAGACAGGGGCCTTTAGCTCTGGGGCCAACGTCCTGACTTTC. The full variable domain, in which reference TRBV9 and TRBJ2-6 provide the parts outside the CDR3, is DSGVTQTPKHLITATGQRVTLRCSPRSGDLSVYWYQQSLDQGLQFLIQYYNGEERAKGNILERFSAQQFPDLHSELNLSSLELGDSALYFCASSRETGAFSSGANVLTFGAGSRLTVL.

The rearrangement links TRBV5-1 to TRBJ1-4; TRBD1 is a possible D gene (6 bases). The germline CDR1 and CDR2 sequences are SGHRS and YFSETQ. The V gene lost 2 bases and the J gene lost 8 bases, with 13 bases spanning the gap. This CDR3 contains 14 residues. In DNA, the CDR3 is TGCGCCAGCAGCTTAAGGGACACCACCGAAAAACTGTTTTTT. It is translated as CASSLRDTTEKLFF.

The gene calls are TRBV7-2 and TRBJ2-2, with no clear D. There are 15 residues in the CDR3. Per the germline V gene, CDR1 is SGHTA and CDR2 is FQGNSA. V dropped 3 bases and J dropped 0 bases, with 8 bases sitting between them. Written as DNA, the CDR3 is TGTGCCAGCAGCTTGGGCAGAGCGAACACCGGGGAGCTGTTTTTT. Amino acid sequence: CASSLGRANTGELFF.

This clone appeared a single time. The CDR3 protein is CARGASSTDTQYF. The DNA for the CDR3 is TGTGCCCGGGGCGCTAGCAGCACAGATACGCAGTATTTT. The chain combines TRBV30 with TRBJ2-3; D assignment may be TRBD1 or TRBD2 (5 bases each). The CDR3 spans 13 residues. V was clipped by 8 bases and J by 0 bases, with 12 bases between them. Germline lookup yields CDR1 GTSNPN and CDR2 SVGIG (reference sequence).

The chain carries TRBV5-6 and TRBJ1-2; D remains unclear. The germline V and J ends were trimmed by 4 bases and 2 bases, with 9 bases remaining between them. This CDR3 contains 13 residues. Germline loops: CDR1 SGHDT, CDR2 YYEEEE. The chain's CDR3 is CASSIRRNYGYTF. The CDR3 DNA follows: TGTGCCAGCAGCATCAGGAGGAACTATGGCTACACCTTC.

This clone was detected once. The chain links TRBV30 to TRBJ1-1; 7 positions match TRBD1. Losses at the gene ends were 3 bases for V and 3 bases for J; bases not matched to a gene: 4. CDR3 length equals 13 residues. Germline V gene lookup returns CDR1 GTSNPN and CDR2 SVGIG (reference sequence). DNA for the CDR3: TGTGCCTGGAGCGAGGGGGCTTACACTGAAGCTTTCTTT. Translating it yields CAWSEGAYTEAFF.

This clone was seen a few times. CDR3 DNA: TGTGCCAGCAGCAATCAACCGCGGACAAGGTACGAGCAGTACTTC. It encodes CASSNQPRTRYEQYF. V gene TRBV7-8 combines with J gene TRBJ2-7, with D maybe TRBD1 (5 bases). Trimming removed 5 bases at V and 4 bases at J, with 18 bases between. The germline V gene has CDR1 SGHVS and CDR2 FQNEAQ. This CDR3 has 15 residues.

There are a few counts of this clone. The chain couples TRBV27 to TRBJ2-7; D possibly corresponds to TRBD2 (5 bases). The V end lost 0 bases, the J end lost 5 bases, and 8 bases lay between the germline ends. Germline V gene data show CDR1 as MNHEY and CDR2 as SMNVEV (reference sequence). The CDR3 extends over 13 amino acids. CDR3 nucleotides: TGTGCCAGCAGTTTATCGGAGGAGGACGAGCAGTACTTC. The encoded protein is CASSLSEEDEQYF.

The J gene is TRBJ1-2, the V gene TRBV30; unclear D gene. V lost 2 bases and J 7 bases, leaving 14 bases between the germline ends. The CDR3 has 13 residues. Germline CDR1 is GTSNPN and CDR2 is SVGIG (reference sequence). The CDR3 is CAWSRQGGRGYTF. The DNA of the CDR3 is TGTGCCTGGAGTCGACAAGGAGGTCGTGGCTACACCTTC. The full variable domain, completed using reference TRBV30 and TRBJ1-2, is SQTIHQWPATLVQPVGSPLSLECTVEGTSNPNLYWYRQAAGRGLQLLFYSVGIGQISSEVPQNLSASRPQDRQFILSSKKLLLSDSGFYLCAWSRQGGRGYTFGSGTRLTVV.

The V and J genes are TRBV28 and TRBJ1-2, with D possibly TRBD1 on 5 matching bases. Trimming took off 6 bases at V and 2 bases at J, with 16 bases between the two ends. Germline V gene data show CDR1 as MDHEN and CDR2 as SYDVKM. The CDR3 is made up of 15 amino acids. The CDR3 sequence is CASSPPPGRNYGYTF. CDR3 coding DNA: TGTGCCAGCAGCCCCCCGCCGGGACGGAACTATGGCTACACCTTC.

V and J are TRBV5-4 and TRBJ2-5; D may be TRBD1 (6 bases). Germline lookup yields CDR1 SGHNT and CDR2 YYREEE (reference sequence). The CDR3 covers 15 residues. V was cut by 0 bases and J by 0 bases, with 9 bases left in between. DNA for the CDR3: TGTGCCAGCAGCTTGGGTCAGGGGTACCAAGAGACCCAGTACTTC. Protein sequence: CASSLGQGYQETQYF.

This sequence joins TRBV7-9 and TRBJ2-3; D not certain. The CDR3 is 12 residues long. CDR1 and CDR2 from the germline V gene are SEHNR and FQNEAQ (reference sequence). The V end was cut by 4 bases, the J end by 5 bases, with 7 bases between. CDR3 in DNA: TGTGCCAGCAGCTGGACCCTAGATACGCAGTATTTT. Protein: CASSWTLDTQYF. Full variable domain (outside the CDR3, taken from reference TRBV7-9 and TRBJ2-3): DTGVSQNPRHKITKRGQNVTFRCDPISEHNRLYWYRQTLGQGPEFLTYFQNEAQLEKSRLLSDRFSAERPKGSFSTLEIQRTEQGDSAMYLCASSWTLDTQYFGPGTRLTVL.

J is TRBJ2-7 and V is TRBV4-1; TRBD2 is a possible D gene (6 bases). The germline gives CDR1 MGHRA, CDR2 YSYEKL. V shed 4 bases and J shed 4 bases, with 17 bases lying between them. There are 15 residues in the CDR3. CDR3 protein: CASSPTPIAEYEQYF. As DNA, the CDR3 is TGCGCCAGCAGCCCCACCCCTATAGCGGAGTACGAGCAGTACTTC.

CDR3 residues: CASSFSGEGYTF. The CDR3 bases are TGTGCCAGCAGTTTTTCGGGGGAGGGCTACACCTTC. The J gene is TRBJ1-2, the V gene TRBV27, with D possibly being TRBD1 (5 bases). The CDR3 is 12 amino acids. Germline CDR1 is MNHEY and CDR2 is SMNVEV (reference sequence). Trimming left V 3 bases short and J 8 bases short, with 10 bases between.